Below are 9 T cell receptor beta chains sequenced from a single sample in a study of T cells in Graves' hyperthyroidism and ophthalmopathy. RNA transcripts served as the template for amplifying TCR beta CDR3 regions. First-round RT-PCR with HTBI primers amplified the TCR CDR3 region. TCRdb re-analysed the multiplex PCR reads in MiXCR, keeping a single row per CDR3 protein. The sample lists approximately 400,000 distinct CDR3 sequences; around 13% were seen once. The sample taken for sequencing was blood. These TCRs come from an older woman with Graves' hyperthyroidism.

This clonotype was counted at least ten times. The chain combines TRBV20-1 with TRBJ2-7, with D perhaps matching TRBD1 or TRBD2 (5 bases each). Deletions cut 3 bases from V and 7 bases from J, with 13 bases between. The CDR3 loop spans 12 amino acids. Germline V gene sequence: CDR1 DFQATT, CDR2 SNEGSKA (reference sequence). The chain's CDR3 is CSARGDRWEQYF. CDR3 coding DNA: TGCAGTGCTAGGGGGGACCGTTGGGAGCAGTACTTC.

This clonotype appeared a few times. The chain recombines TRBV19 with TRBJ1-1; 7 bases map to TRBD1. Germline lookup yields CDR1 LNHDA and CDR2 SQIVND (reference sequence). The CDR3 has 13 amino acids. V lost 5 bases to trimming and J lost 6 bases; unmatched junction nucleotides: 6. CDR3 region: CASSSTGEAEAFF. In nucleotides, the CDR3 is TGTGCCAGTAGTTCCACAGGGGAGGCTGAAGCTTTCTTT.

This clonotype was observed many times. This chain joins TRBV24-1 and TRBJ2-3; D is undetermined. The germline V and J ends were trimmed by 9 bases and 3 bases, with 9 bases remaining between them. CDR3 length: 12 amino acids. Germline CDR1 KGHDR, CDR2 SFDVKD. CDR3: CATAADTDTQYF. The CDR3 DNA reads TGTGCCACCGCCGCTGATACAGATACGCAGTATTTT.

The chain combines TRBV24-1 with TRBJ2-7; possibly TRBD1 for D (6 bases). This CDR3 has 13 amino acids. V gave up 3 bases and J gave up 2 bases, with 7 bases separating them. Germline CDR1 and CDR2: KGHDR and SFDVKD. The CDR3 is CATSDAGAYEQYF. The CDR3 coding sequence is TGTGCCACCAGTGATGCAGGGGCCTACGAGCAGTACTTC.

This clonotype was found a few times. V is TRBV5-1 and J is TRBJ1-1; 11 positions match TRBD1. CDR1 and CDR2 (germline): SGHRS, YFSETQ. Trimming took 0 bases from V and 6 from J; bases not matched to a gene: 4. This CDR3 spans 15 amino acids. Written as DNA, the CDR3 is TGCGCCAGCAGCTTGGCCGGACAGGGGGCTTCTGAAGCTTTCTTT. Protein sequence: CASSLAGQGASEAFF.

Many counts were recorded for this clonotype. The gene calls are TRBV11-2 and TRBJ2-7; D is possibly TRBD2 (6 bases). V gave up 4 bases and J gave up 3 bases, with 13 bases separating them. There are 14 residues in the CDR3. Germline CDR1 and CDR2: SGHAT and FQNNGV. For the CDR3, the DNA is TGTGCCAGCAGCTCGAGGGACTGGTACTACGAGCAGTACTTC. Encoded protein: CASSSRDWYYEQYF.

This clonotype was seen only a few times. J is TRBJ1-3 and V is TRBV7-8, with D possibly TRBD1 on 5 matching bases. In germline, CDR1 is SGHVS, CDR2 FQNEAQ. The CDR3 extends over 13 amino acids. V shed 9 bases and J shed 4 bases, with 13 bases lying between them. CDR3 residues: CASGAGLGNTIYF. As DNA, the CDR3 is TGTGCCAGTGGCGCAGGGTTGGGAAACACCATATATTTT.

There are a few counts of this clonotype. The chain links TRBV20-1 to TRBJ2-3; 10 nucleotides match TRBD2. Unmatched junction bases numbered 12, after V lost 6 bases and J lost 6 bases. The CDR3 is 15 amino acids. Germline CDR1 DFQATT, CDR2 SNEGSKA (reference sequence). The CDR3 spells CSAGPLAGVVDTQYF. The DNA for the CDR3 is TGCAGTGCCGGACCTCTAGCGGGAGTAGTGGATACGCAGTATTTT.

This clonotype was seen repeatedly, ten times or more. The gene calls are TRBV20-1 and TRBJ2-5, with D possibly being TRBD1 (5 bases). V lost 0 bases to trimming and J lost 0 bases, with 20 bases between them. Germline V gene sequence: CDR1 DFQATT, CDR2 SNEGSKA (reference sequence). The CDR3 length is 18 residues. CDR3 amino acids: CSARDIGKGLGNQETQYF. The CDR3 nucleotides are TGCAGTGCTAGAGATATAGGGAAGGGGCTAGGCAACCAAGAGACCCAGTACTTC.